The sequence of this T cell receptor beta chain was determined in a study of HIV-infected patients and healthy controls. Study context: In most of the 16 patients, CD4 counts climbed slightly after three months but remained subnormal.

The repertoire came from unfractionated whole blood and reflected all unsorted peripheral T cells. V gave up 2 bases and J gave up 3 bases, with 12 bases separating them. The CDR3 spans 15 residues. Germline V gene data show CDR1 as SGHRS and CDR2 as YFSETQ. This clonotype is deemed medium-sized. Around 500 ng RNA was reverse transcribed with alpha and beta constant-region primers. Separate chain-specific third strand synthesis with multiplexing indices produced the alpha and beta libraries. TCRdb processed the 5' RACE reads anew with MiXCR; each CDR3 protein has one entry. This sample has roughly 7,500 distinct CDR3 sequences, with less than 8.5% found just once.

The TCR was taken from an adult with HIV infection. Sample: blood, taken before antiretroviral therapy. The gene calls are TRBV5-1 and TRBJ2-1, with D perhaps assigned TRBD1 or TRBD2 (5 bases each). This chain's CDR3 is CASSFEGNSYNEQFF. CDR3 DNA sequence: TGCGCCAGCAGCTTTGAGGGGAATAGCTACAATGAGCAGTTCTTC.